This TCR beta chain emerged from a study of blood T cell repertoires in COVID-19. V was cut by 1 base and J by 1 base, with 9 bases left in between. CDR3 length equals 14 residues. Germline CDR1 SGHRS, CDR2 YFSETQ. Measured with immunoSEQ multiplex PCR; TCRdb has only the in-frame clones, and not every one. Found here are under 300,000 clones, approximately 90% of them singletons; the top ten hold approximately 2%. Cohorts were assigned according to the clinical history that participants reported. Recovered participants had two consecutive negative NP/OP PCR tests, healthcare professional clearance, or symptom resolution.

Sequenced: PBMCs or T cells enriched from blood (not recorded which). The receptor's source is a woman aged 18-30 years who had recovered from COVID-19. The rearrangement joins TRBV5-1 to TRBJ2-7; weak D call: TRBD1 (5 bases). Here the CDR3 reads CASSLRSGSYEQYF. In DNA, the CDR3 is TGCGCCAGCAGCTTGCGGTCAGGGTCCTACGAGCAGTACTTC.